This T cell receptor (beta chain) was retrieved from a study of vaccination and CD4 T cells after COVID-19. In the study overall: Cells received overlapping spike peptides from SARS-CoV-2, HCoV-NL63, HCoV-OC43 and HCoV-229E as stimulation. Study-level findings and limits: It was observed that, in convalescent patients, a median 86.3% of reactive clones arose only post-vaccination.

This CDR3 is built from 11 residues. CDR1 and CDR2 from the germline V gene are LNHDA and SQIVND (reference sequence). V lost 6 bases and J lost 8, with 8 bases in between. Note on this clonotype: The antigen is undetermined.

Cultured CD4+ T cell DNA was sequenced using the Oncomine TCR Beta short-read assay. From the PCR reads, TCRdb called clonotypes with MiXCR, one entry per CDR3 protein. The sample holds some 16,000 distinct CDR3 sequences, about 50% seen once. Specified time point: late sampling 161 to 241 days after vaccination in a few convalescent patients. Documented treatment: approximately nine-day PBMC culture with coronavirus spike peptide pools or control peptides (ViraFEST assay). The chain joins TRBV19 to TRBJ2-1; unclear D gene. The sequence came from a human donor who had recovered from COVID-19. Sample: CD4+ T cells from blood, cultured in vitro, taken about 7 months after SARS-CoV-2 vaccination. The CDR3 reads CASSPIDEQFF. For the CDR3, the DNA is TGTGCCAGTAGCCCCATCGATGAGCAGTTCTTC.